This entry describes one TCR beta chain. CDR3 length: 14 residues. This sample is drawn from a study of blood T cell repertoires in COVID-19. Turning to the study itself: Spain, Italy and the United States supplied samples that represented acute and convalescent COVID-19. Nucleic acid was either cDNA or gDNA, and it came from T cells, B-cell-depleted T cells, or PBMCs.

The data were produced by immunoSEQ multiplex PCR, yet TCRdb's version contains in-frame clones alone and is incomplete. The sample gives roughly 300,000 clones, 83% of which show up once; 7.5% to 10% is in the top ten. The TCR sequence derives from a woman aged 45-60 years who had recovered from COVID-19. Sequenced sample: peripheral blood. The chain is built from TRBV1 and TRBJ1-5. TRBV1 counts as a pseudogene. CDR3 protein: CTSSHNPLDEPQHF. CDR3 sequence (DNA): TGCACCAGCAGCCACAACCCTCTAGATGAGCCCCAGCATTTT.